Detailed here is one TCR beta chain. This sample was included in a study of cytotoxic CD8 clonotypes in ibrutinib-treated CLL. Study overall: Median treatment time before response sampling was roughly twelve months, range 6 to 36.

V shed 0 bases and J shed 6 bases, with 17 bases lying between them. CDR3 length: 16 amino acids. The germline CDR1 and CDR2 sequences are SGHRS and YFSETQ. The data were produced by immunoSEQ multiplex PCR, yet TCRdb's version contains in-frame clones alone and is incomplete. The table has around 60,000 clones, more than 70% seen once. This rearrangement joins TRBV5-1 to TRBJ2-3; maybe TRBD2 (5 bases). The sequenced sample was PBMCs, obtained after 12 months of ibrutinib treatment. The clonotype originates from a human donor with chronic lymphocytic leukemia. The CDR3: CASSLAGMATRDTQYF. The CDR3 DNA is TGCGCCAGCAGCTTGGCCGGGATGGCAACACGGGATACGCAGTATTTT.